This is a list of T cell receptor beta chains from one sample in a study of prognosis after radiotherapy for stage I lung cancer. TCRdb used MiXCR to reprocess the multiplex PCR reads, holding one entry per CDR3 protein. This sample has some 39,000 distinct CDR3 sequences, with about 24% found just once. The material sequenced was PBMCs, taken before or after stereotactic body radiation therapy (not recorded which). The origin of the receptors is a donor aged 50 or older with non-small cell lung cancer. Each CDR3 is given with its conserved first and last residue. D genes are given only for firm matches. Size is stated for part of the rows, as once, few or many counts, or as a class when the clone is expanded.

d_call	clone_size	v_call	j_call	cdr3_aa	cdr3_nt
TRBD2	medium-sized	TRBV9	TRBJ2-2	CASSIAGQNTGELFF	TGTGCCAGCAGTATAGCGGGACAGAACACCGGGGAGCTGTTTTTT
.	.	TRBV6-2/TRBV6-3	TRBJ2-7	CASRCSLGRAVTHFSYEQYF	TGTGCCAGCAGATGCTCCCTTGGCAGGGCAGTTACGCATTTCTCCTACGAGCAGTACTTC
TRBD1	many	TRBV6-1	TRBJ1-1	CASSPDRGQRKTEAFF	TGTGCCAGCAGTCCCGACAGGGGGCAGAGGAAGACTGAAGCTTTCTTT
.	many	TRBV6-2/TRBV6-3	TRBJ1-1	CASRRNGGPTYNSEAFF	TGTGCCAGCAGGCGAAATGGGGGGCCTACGTACAACAGTGAAGCTTTCTTT
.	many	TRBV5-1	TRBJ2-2	CASSLEHTGELFF	TGCGCCAGCAGCTTGGAGCACACCGGGGAGCTGTTTTTT
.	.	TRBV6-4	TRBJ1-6	CASSECGGEGMNSPLHF	TGCGCCAGCAGTGAATGTGGAGGTGAGGGGATGAATTCACCCCTCCACTTT
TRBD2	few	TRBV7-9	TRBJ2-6	CASSLLGGVAGANVLTF	TGTGCCAGCAGCTTATTGGGGGGGGTCGCTGGGGCCAACGTCCTGACTTTC
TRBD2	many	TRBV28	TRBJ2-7	CASSLSSGGALGEQYF	TGTGCCAGCAGTTTATCTAGCGGGGGGGCCTTAGGGGAGCAGTACTTC
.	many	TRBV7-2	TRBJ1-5	CASSLGNLRASNQPQHF	TGTGCCAGCAGCTTGGGGAACCTTCGCGCCAGCAATCAGCCCCAGCATTTT
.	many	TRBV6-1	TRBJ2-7	CASSESPSSYEQYF	TGTGCCAGCAGTGAATCCCCTTCATCCTACGAGCAGTACTTC
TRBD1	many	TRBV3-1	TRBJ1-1	CASSRDREAFF	TGTGCCAGCAGCCGGGACAGGGAAGCTTTCTTT
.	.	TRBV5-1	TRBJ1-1	CASSFGGLHTTEAFF	TGCGCCAGCAGTTTTGGTGGCCTTCATACCACTGAAGCTTTCTTT
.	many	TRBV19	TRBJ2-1	CASRGGNYNEQFF	TGTGCCAGTCGCGGAGGAAATTACAATGAGCAGTTCTTC
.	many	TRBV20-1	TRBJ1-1	CSATWTDEAFF	TGCAGTGCAACATGGACAGATGAAGCTTTCTTT
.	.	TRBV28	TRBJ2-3	CASITPPGIAGYTDTQYF	TGTGCCAGCATTACCCCCCCGGGAATAGCAGGGTACACAGATACGCAGTATTTT
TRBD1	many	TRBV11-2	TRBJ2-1	CASSKDRGIYNEQFF	TGTGCCAGCAGCAAGGACAGGGGGATTTACAATGAGCAGTTCTTC
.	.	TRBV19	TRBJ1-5	CAGFIGSLRPQHF	TGTGCCGGGTTTATAGGGTCGTTGCGGCCCCAGCATTTT
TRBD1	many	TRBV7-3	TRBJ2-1	CASSPRRGDRGNYNEQFF	TGTGCCAGCAGCCCACGGAGGGGCGACAGGGGGAACTACAATGAGCAGTTCTTC
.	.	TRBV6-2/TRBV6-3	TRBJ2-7	CASRWPSYEQYF	TGCGCCAGCAGATGGCCTTCCTACGAGCAGTACTTC
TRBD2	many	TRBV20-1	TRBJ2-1	CSARDLSGLAGSNEQFF	TGCAGTGCTAGAGATCTTTCGGGACTAGCGGGAAGTAATGAGCAGTTCTTC
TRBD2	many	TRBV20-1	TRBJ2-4	CSARDSSGTSGRAANIQYF	TGCAGTGCTAGAGATTCGTCCGGGACTAGCGGGAGGGCCGCAAACATTCAGTACTTC
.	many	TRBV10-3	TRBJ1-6	CATGTGGNSPLHF	TGTGCCACCGGGACCGGAGGAAATTCACCCCTCCACTTT
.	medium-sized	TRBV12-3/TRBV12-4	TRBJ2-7	CASSFVQGDWLDEQYF	TGTGCCAGCAGTTTCGTACAAGGCGACTGGCTAGACGAGCAGTACTTC
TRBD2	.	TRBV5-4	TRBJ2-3	CASSLWLAGGQDTQYF	TGTGCCAGCAGCTTGTGGCTAGCGGGGGGGCAAGATACGCAGTATTTT
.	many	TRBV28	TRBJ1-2	CASSMGGDLYGYTF	TGTGCCAGCAGTATGGGGGGGGACCTCTATGGCTACACCTTC
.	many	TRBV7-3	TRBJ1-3	CASSLKGAPASGNTIYF	TGTGCCAGCAGCTTAAAAGGGGCACCAGCTTCTGGAAACACCATATATTTT
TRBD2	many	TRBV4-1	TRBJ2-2	CASSQPFKRERGGELFF	TGCGCCAGCAGCCAACCTTTTAAGCGGGAGCGTGGCGGGGAGCTGTTTTTT
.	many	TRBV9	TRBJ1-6	CASSPAGTGNSPLHF	TGTGCCAGCAGCCCTGCCGGGACGGGGAATTCACCCCTCCACTTT
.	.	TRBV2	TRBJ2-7	CASRVGVSSEQYF	TGTGCCAGCAGAGTTGGAGTGTCAAGTGAGCAGTACTTC
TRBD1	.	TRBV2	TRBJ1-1	CASRGDRNTEAFF	TGTGCCAGCAGGGGGGACAGGAACACTGAAGCTTTCTTT
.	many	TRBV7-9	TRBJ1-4	CASSPNRRTTNEKLFF	TGTGCCAGCAGCCCAAACCGACGGACAACTAATGAAAAACTGTTTTTT
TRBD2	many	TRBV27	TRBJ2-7	CASSFFLAGPYEQYF	TGTGCCAGCAGTTTTTTCTTAGCGGGACCCTACGAGCAGTACTTC
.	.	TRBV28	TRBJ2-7	CASSRANASTEQYF	TGTGCCAGCAGTCGAGCCAATGCTTCGACAGAGCAGTACTTC
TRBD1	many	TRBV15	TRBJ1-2	CATSRVQGVSGYTF	TGTGCCACCAGCAGAGTACAGGGGGTGAGTGGCTACACCTTC
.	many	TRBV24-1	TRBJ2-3	CATSDSASASATQYF	TGTGCCACCAGTGATAGCGCTAGCGCGTCGGCTACGCAGTATTTT
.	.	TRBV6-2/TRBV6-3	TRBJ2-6	CASRRGRASSGANVLTF	TGTGCCAGTCGTCGAGGCAGGGCCAGCTCTGGGGCCAACGTCCTGACTTTC
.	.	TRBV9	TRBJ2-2	CVSSARSGRGSGTGELFF	TGTGTCAGCAGCGCCCGTAGCGGTAGGGGGTCGGGCACCGGGGAGCTGTTTTTT
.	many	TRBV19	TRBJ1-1	CASSIRGGGPEAFF	TGTGCCAGTAGTATACGTGGTGGGGGGCCTGAAGCTTTCTTT
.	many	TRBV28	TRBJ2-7	CASSLYGVGEQYF	TGTGCCAGCAGTTTATACGGGGTCGGCGAGCAGTACTTC
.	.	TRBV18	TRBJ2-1	CASSPQGPSNEQFF	TGTGCCAGCTCACCACAGGGTCCCAGCAATGAGCAGTTCTTC
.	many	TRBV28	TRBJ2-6	CASSRKRSSGANVLTF	TGTGCCAGCAGCAGGAAGAGGAGCTCTGGGGCCAACGTCCTGACTTTC
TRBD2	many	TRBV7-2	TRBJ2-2	CASSPGLAVPSGELFF	TGTGCCAGCAGCCCCGGACTAGCGGTTCCCTCCGGGGAGCTGTTTTTT
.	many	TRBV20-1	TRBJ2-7	CSAPPGIGYEQYF	TGCAGTGCCCCCCCAGGGATAGGCTACGAGCAGTACTTC
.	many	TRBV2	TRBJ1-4	CASRPQGQSNEKLFF	TGTGCCAGCAGACCCCAGGGGCAGTCTAATGAAAAACTGTTTTTT
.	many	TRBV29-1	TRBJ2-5	CSVGYRVQETQYF	TGCAGCGTTGGCTACAGGGTCCAAGAGACCCAGTACTTC
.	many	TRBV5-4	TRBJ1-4	CASSLLQGDEKLFF	TGTGCCAGCAGCTTGTTACAGGGAGATGAAAAACTGTTTTTT
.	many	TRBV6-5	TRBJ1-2	CASSSGGTGGYTF	TGTGCCAGCAGTTCCGGGGGGACGGGTGGCTACACCTTC
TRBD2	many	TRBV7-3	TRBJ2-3	CASSLGLAGIADTQYF	TGTGCCAGCAGCCTGGGACTAGCGGGAATCGCAGATACGCAGTATTTT
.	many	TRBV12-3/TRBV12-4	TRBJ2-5	CASSARVQETQYF	TGTGCCAGCAGTGCCAGGGTCCAAGAGACCCAGTACTTC
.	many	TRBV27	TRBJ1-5	CASRKVSNQPQHF	TGTGCCAGCAGGAAAGTTAGCAATCAGCCCCAGCATTTT
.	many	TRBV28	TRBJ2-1	CASSLFRNEQFF	TGTGCCAGCAGTTTATTTAGGAATGAGCAGTTCTTC